These T cell receptor beta chains were read from a single sample in a study of lymphopenia after photon versus proton radiotherapy. The table came from immunoSEQ multiplex PCR; TCRdb's copy has only in-frame clones and leaves some out. The profile covers around 160,000 clones, with around nine tenths appearing a single time and approximately 4.7% taken by the ten largest. The sample consisted of peripheral blood, taken from a patient treated with photon-based radiotherapy. These receptor sequences come from a man between 45 and 60 years old with gastric cancer. The CDR3 runs from the conserved cysteine through the conserved F or W. A D gene is named only where the DNA matches it firmly. For some rows the clone size is stated as once, few or many, or as a class when expanded; others skip it.

j_gene: TRBJ2-1
v_gene: TRBV5-6
d_gene: TRBD2
abundance: .
CDR3nt: TGTGCCAGCAGCTTGGAGGCTAGCGGGAGATCCTACAATGAGCAGTTCTTC
CDR3aa: CASSLEASGRSYNEQFF

j_gene: TRBJ1-5
v_gene: TRBV18
d_gene: TRBD1
abundance: few
CDR3nt: TGTGCCAGCTCACTCGTAACCGGGACAGTTCAGCCCCAGCATTTT
CDR3aa: CASSLVTGTVQPQHF

j_gene: TRBJ2-2
v_gene: TRBV7-9
d_gene: .
abundance: .
CDR3nt: TGTGCCAGCAGCTTAGCTTACGGTGGGGAGCTGTTTTTT
CDR3aa: CASSLAYGGELFF

j_gene: TRBJ2-1
v_gene: TRBV15
d_gene: TRBD1
abundance: .
CDR3nt: TGTGCCACCAGCAGAGATAAGGGACAGTACAATGAGCAGTTCTTC
CDR3aa: CATSRDKGQYNEQFF

j_gene: TRBJ2-1
v_gene: TRBV27
d_gene: .
abundance: .
CDR3nt: TGTGCCAGCAGGGCCAGAGGTCGGGTTGAGCAGTTCTTC
CDR3aa: CASRARGRVEQFF

j_gene: TRBJ1-4
v_gene: TRBV18
d_gene: .
abundance: once
CDR3nt: TGTGCCAGCTCACCGGTCCTGGACGCTAATGAAAAACTGTTTTTT
CDR3aa: CASSPVLDANEKLFF

j_gene: TRBJ1-5
v_gene: TRBV6-5
d_gene: TRBD1
abundance: .
CDR3nt: TGTGCCAGCAGTTATGGACAGGGTGGGCAGCCCCAGCATTTT
CDR3aa: CASSYGQGGQPQHF

j_gene: TRBJ1-1
v_gene: TRBV28
d_gene: .
abundance: .
CDR3nt: TGTGCCAGCAGTTCAAATCCGGGGGCAGCTTTCTTT
CDR3aa: CASSSNPGAAFF

j_gene: TRBJ2-3
v_gene: TRBV27
d_gene: .
abundance: .
CDR3nt: TGTGCCAGCAGCTACTCCGGGACCACACATAGCACAGATACGCAGTATTTT
CDR3aa: CASSYSGTTHSTDTQYF

j_gene: TRBJ2-6
v_gene: TRBV9
d_gene: .
abundance: few
CDR3nt: TGTGCCAGCAGCCCGACGATTGGGGGCGACTCTGGGGCCAACGTCCTGACTTTC
CDR3aa: CASSPTIGGDSGANVLTF

j_gene: TRBJ2-6
v_gene: TRBV18
d_gene: TRBD1
abundance: once
CDR3nt: TGTGCCAGCTCTATGGGACAGGGCAACTCTGGGGCCAACGTCCTGACTTTC
CDR3aa: CASSMGQGNSGANVLTF

j_gene: TRBJ1-5
v_gene: TRBV19
d_gene: .
abundance: .
CDR3nt: TGTGCCAGTAGTTCCGGGGAGCCCCAGCATTTT
CDR3aa: CASSSGEPQHF

j_gene: TRBJ2-7
v_gene: TRBV28
d_gene: .
abundance: .
CDR3nt: TGTGCCAGCAGTTTAAGGCAGCCATACGAGCAGTACTTC
CDR3aa: CASSLRQPYEQYF

j_gene: TRBJ1-2
v_gene: TRBV7-9
d_gene: .
abundance: .
CDR3nt: TGTGCCAGCAGTCCTACTATGACAGGAGACAACTATGGCTACACCTTC
CDR3aa: CASSPTMTGDNYGYTF

j_gene: TRBJ2-7
v_gene: TRBV19
d_gene: TRBD2
abundance: .
CDR3nt: TGTGCCAGTACCGGGACTAGCGGGAGGGACGAGCAGTACTTC
CDR3aa: CASTGTSGRDEQYF

j_gene: TRBJ1-2
v_gene: TRBV4-1
d_gene: TRBD1
abundance: .
CDR3nt: TGCGCCAGCAGCCACTACGGACAGGGGAGCTATGGCTACACCTTC
CDR3aa: CASSHYGQGSYGYTF

j_gene: TRBJ2-7
v_gene: TRBV27
d_gene: TRBD2
abundance: .
CDR3nt: TGTGCCAGCAGTTCCCCCGGACTAGCGGGAGCGAAGGACTACGAGCAGTACTTC
CDR3aa: CASSSPGLAGAKDYEQYF

j_gene: TRBJ2-2
v_gene: TRBV4-3
d_gene: .
abundance: .
CDR3nt: TGCGCCAGCAGCCAGCATCCAGGGATGAACACCGGGGAGCTGTTTTTT
CDR3aa: CASSQHPGMNTGELFF

j_gene: TRBJ2-2
v_gene: TRBV28
d_gene: TRBD1
abundance: .
CDR3nt: TGTGCCAGCAGTTCCCTCCTTTCCCCGGGACAGGGGAGAAACACCGGGGAGCTGTTTTTT
CDR3aa: CASSSLLSPGQGRNTGELFF

j_gene: TRBJ2-1
v_gene: TRBV11-2
d_gene: .
abundance: .
CDR3nt: TGTGCCAGCAGCCGACAGACCTTCTCCTACAATGAGCAGTTCTTC
CDR3aa: CASSRQTFSYNEQFF

j_gene: TRBJ2-1
v_gene: TRBV4-2
d_gene: .
abundance: .
CDR3nt: TGTGCCAGCAGCCAAGAAAGCCTAAGTGGTGAGCAGTTCTTC
CDR3aa: CASSQESLSGEQFF

j_gene: TRBJ2-7
v_gene: TRBV29-1
d_gene: TRBD2
abundance: .
CDR3nt: TGCAGCGTTCTGGGACTAGCGCCCTACTACGAGCAGTACTTC
CDR3aa: CSVLGLAPYYEQYF

j_gene: TRBJ1-4
v_gene: TRBV29-1
d_gene: .
abundance: .
CDR3nt: TGCAGCGTTGCGACAGTCCTTAATGAAAAACTGTTTTTT
CDR3aa: CSVATVLNEKLFF

j_gene: TRBJ2-2
v_gene: TRBV28
d_gene: TRBD2
abundance: .
CDR3nt: TGTGCCAGCAGTTTACCCCTAGCGGGAGGGTCCGGGGAGCTGTTTTTT
CDR3aa: CASSLPLAGGSGELFF